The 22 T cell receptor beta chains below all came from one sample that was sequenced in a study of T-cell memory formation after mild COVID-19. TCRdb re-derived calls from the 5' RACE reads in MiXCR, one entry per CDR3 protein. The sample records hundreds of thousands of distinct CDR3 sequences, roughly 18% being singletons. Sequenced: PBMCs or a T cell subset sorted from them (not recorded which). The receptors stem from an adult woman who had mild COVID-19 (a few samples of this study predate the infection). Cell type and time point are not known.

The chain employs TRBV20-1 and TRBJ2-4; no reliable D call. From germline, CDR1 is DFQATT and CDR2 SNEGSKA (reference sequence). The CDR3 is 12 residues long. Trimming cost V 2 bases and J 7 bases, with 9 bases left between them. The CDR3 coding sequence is TGCAGTGCTAGACCCCCCGGGAACATTCAGTACTTC. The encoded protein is CSARPPGNIQYF.

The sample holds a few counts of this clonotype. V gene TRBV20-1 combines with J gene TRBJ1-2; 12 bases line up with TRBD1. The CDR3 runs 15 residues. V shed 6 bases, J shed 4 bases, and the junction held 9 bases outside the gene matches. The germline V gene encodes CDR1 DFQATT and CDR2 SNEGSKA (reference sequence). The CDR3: CSAPKGDRGPYGYTF. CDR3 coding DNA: TGCAGTGCCCCGAAGGGGGACAGGGGGCCCTATGGCTACACCTTC.

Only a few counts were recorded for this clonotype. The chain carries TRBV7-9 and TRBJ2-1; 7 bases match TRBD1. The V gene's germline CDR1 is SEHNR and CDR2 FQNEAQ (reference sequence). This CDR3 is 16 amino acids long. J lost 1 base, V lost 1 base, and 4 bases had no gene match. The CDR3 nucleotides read TGTGCCAGCAGCTTAGGGGCCAGGGGGTCCTACAATGAGCAGTTCTTC. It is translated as CASSLGARGSYNEQFF.

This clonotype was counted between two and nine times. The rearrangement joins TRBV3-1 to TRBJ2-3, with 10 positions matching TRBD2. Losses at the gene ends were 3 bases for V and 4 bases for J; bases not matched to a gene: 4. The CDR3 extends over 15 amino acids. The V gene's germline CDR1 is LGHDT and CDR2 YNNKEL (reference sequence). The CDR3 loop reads CASSQSGGGADTQYF. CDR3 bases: TGTGCCAGCAGCCAGAGCGGGGGGGGTGCAGATACGCAGTATTTT.

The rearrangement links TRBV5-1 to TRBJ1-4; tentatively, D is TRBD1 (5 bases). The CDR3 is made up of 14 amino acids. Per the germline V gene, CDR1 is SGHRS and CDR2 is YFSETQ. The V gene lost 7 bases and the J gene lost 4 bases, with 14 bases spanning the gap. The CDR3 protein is CASGGIGLNEKLFF. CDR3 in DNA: TGCGCCAGCGGGGGGATCGGACTTAATGAAAAACTGTTTTTT.

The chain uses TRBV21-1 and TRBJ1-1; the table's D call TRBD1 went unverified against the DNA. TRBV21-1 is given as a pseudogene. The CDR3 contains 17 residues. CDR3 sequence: CASSKGSGQKMNTEAFF. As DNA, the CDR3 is TGTGCCAGCAGCAAAGGGTCCGGACAGAAAATGAACACTGAAGCTTTCTTT.

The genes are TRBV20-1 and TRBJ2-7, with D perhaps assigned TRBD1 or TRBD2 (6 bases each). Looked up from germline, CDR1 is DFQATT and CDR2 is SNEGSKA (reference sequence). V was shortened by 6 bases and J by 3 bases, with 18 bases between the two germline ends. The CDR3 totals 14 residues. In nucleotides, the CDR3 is TGCAGTGCATTGGGACAATTGGGGGGCTACGAGCAGTACTTC. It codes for CSALGQLGGYEQYF.

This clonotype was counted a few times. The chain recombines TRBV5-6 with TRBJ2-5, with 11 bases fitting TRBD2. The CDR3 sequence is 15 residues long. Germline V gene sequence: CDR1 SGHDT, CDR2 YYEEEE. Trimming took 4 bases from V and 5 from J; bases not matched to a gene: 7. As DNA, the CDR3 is TGTGCCAGCAGCGCCTCCGGGACTAGCGGTGAGACCCAGTACTTC. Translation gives CASSASGTSGETQYF.

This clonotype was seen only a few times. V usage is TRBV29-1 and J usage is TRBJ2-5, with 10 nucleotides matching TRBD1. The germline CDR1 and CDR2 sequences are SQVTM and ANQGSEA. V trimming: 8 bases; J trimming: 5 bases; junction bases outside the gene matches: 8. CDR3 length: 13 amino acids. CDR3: CSFPGQGWETQYF. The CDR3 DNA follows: TGCAGCTTCCCGGGACAGGGGTGGGAGACCCAGTACTTC.

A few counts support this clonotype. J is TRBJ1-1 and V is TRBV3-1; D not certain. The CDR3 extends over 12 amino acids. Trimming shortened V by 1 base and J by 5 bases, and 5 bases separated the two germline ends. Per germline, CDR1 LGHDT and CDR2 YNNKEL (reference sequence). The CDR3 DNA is TGTGCCAGCAGCCAAGGCCAAACTGAAGCTTTCTTT. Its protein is CASSQGQTEAFF.

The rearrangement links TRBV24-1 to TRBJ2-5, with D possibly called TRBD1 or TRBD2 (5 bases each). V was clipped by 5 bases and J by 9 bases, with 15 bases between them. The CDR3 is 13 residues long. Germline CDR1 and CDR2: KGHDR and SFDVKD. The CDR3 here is CATSGEGPAAQYF. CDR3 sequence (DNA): TGTGCCACCAGTGGAGAGGGGCCGGCGGCCCAGTACTTC.

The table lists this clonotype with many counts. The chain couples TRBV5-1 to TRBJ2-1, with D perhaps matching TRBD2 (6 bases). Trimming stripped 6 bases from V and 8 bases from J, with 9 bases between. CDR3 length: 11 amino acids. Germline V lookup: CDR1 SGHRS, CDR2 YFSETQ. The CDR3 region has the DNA TGCGCCAGCACCTGGGGGGATGAGCAGTTCTTC. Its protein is CASTWGDEQFF.

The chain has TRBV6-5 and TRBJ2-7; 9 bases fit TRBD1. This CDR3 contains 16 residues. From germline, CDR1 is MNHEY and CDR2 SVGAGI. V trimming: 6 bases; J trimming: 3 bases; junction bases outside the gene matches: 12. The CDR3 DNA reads TGTGCCAGCAGCTACGCGAGTACAGGGGGCAACTACGAGCAGTACTTC. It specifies CASSYASTGGNYEQYF.

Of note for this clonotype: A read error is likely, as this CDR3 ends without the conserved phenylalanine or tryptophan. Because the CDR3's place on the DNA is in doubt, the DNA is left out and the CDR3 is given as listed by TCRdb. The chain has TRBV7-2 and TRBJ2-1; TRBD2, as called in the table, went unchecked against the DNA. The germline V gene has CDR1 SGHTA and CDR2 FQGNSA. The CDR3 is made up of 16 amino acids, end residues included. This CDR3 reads CASSLGGTSGRTGRIL.

For the CDR3, the DNA is TGTGCCAGTAGTATAGAAGGGGATACGCAGTATTTT. Translating gives CASSIEGDTQYF. J is TRBJ2-3 and V is TRBV19; no definite D call. The CDR3 has 12 residues. V was shortened by 0 bases and J by 6 bases, with 4 bases between the two germline ends. CDR1 and CDR2 (germline): LNHDA, SQIVND (reference sequence).

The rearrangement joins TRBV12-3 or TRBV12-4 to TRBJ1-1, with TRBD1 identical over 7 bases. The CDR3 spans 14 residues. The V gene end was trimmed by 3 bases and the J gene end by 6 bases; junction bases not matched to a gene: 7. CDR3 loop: CASSFKGQFAEAFF. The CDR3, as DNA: TGTGCCAGCAGTTTCAAGGGACAGTTCGCTGAAGCTTTCTTT.

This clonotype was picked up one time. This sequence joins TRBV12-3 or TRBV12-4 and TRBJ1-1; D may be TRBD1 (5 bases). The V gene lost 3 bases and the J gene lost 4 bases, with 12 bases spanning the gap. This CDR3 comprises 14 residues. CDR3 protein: CASSLGRVSTEAFF. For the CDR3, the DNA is TGTGCCAGCAGTTTGGGCAGGGTGAGCACTGAAGCTTTCTTT.

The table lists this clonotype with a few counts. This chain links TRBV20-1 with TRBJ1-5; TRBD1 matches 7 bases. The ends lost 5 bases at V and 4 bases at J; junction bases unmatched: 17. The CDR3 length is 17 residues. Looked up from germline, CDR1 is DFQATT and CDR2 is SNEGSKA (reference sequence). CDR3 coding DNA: TGCAGTGCTCTACCGGGACAGATAATCCCCCGGAATCAGCCCCAGCATTTT. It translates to CSALPGQIIPRNQPQHF.

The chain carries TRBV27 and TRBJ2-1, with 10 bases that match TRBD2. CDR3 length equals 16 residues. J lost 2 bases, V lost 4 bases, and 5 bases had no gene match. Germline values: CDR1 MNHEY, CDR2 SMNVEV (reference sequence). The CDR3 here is CASSSRLAGPYNEQFF. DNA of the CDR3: TGTGCCAGCAGTTCACGACTAGCGGGCCCCTACAATGAGCAGTTCTTC.

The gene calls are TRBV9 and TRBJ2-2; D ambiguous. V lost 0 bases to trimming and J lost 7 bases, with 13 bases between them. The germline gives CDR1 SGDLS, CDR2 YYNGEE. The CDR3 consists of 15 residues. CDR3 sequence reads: CASSVDIGWGGELFF. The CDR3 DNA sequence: TGTGCCAGCAGCGTAGATATAGGTTGGGGCGGGGAGCTGTTTTTT.

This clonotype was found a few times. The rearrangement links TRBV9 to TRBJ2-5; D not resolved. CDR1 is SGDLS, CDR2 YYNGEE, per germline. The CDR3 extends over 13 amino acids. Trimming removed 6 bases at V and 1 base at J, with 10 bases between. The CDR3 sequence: CASTAETQETQYF. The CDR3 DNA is TGTGCCAGCACCGCAGAGACCCAAGAGACCCAGTACTTC. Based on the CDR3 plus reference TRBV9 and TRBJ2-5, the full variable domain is DSGVTQTPKHLITATGQRVTLRCSPRSGDLSVYWYQQSLDQGLQFLIQYYNGEERAKGNILERFSAQQFPDLHSELNLSSLELGDSALYFCASTAETQETQYFGPGTRLLVL.

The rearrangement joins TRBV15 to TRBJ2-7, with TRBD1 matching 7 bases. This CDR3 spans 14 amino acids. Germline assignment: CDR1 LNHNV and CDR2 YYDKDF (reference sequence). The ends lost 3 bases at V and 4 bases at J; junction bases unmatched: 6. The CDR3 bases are TGTGCCACCAGCAGCCGACAGGGATCTTACGAGCAGTACTTC. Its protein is CATSSRQGSYEQYF.